What follows are 8 T cell receptor beta chains derived from one specimen sequenced in a study of blood T cell repertoires in COVID-19. Profiling relied on immunoSEQ multiplex PCR, and the TCRdb table lists in-frame clones only, not all of them. The sample includes 200,000 to 250,000 clones, approximately 80% seen only once; the top ten take over 7.5%. The specimen sequenced was peripheral blood. All receptors come from a man aged 80 or over with acute or convalescent COVID-19.

The rearrangement uses TRBV27 and TRBJ1-5; 7 nucleotides match TRBD1. This CDR3 is built from 15 residues. The junction had 8 bases not matched to a gene; V was cut back by 3 bases and J by 6 bases. CDR1 and CDR2 from the germline V gene are MNHEY and SMNVEV (reference sequence). The CDR3 DNA follows: TGTGCCAGCAGTTTCCGACAGGGAACCAGTCAGCCCCAGCATTTT. It is translated as CASSFRQGTSQPQHF.

V is TRBV27 and J is TRBJ1-4; TRBD1 might be the D (5 bases). V gave up 6 bases and J gave up 8 bases, with 16 bases separating them. Germline CDR1 and CDR2: MNHEY and SMNVEV (reference sequence). The length of the CDR3 is 14 residues. The CDR3 DNA reads TGTGCCAGCAGCCCGGGTCGGGGGGAAGAAAAACTGTTTTTT. It is translated as CASSPGRGEEKLFF.

This clone has only a few counts. The chain couples TRBV5-1 to TRBJ1-4; no definite D call. In germline, CDR1 is SGHRS, CDR2 YFSETQ. The CDR3 loop spans 15 amino acids. V was cut by 4 bases and J by 8 bases, with 18 bases left in between. Written as DNA, the CDR3 is TGCGCCAGCAGCGATTGGGTCGGACGAGGGGAAAAACTGTTTTTT. It yields the protein CASSDWVGRGEKLFF. The full variable domain, its missing parts supplied by reference TRBV5-1 and TRBJ1-4, is KAGVTQTPRYLIKTRGQQVTLSCSPISGHRSVSWYQQTPGQGLQFLFEYFSETQRNKGNFPGRFSGRQFSNSRSEMNVSTLELGDSALYLCASSDWVGRGEKLFFGSGTQLSVL.

The rearrangement joins TRBV29-1 to TRBJ1-2; D ambiguous. CDR1 SQVTM and CDR2 ANQGSEA come from the germline V gene. The CDR3 has 8 residues. The V end lost 6 bases, the J end lost 7 bases, and 3 bases lay between the germline ends. This CDR3 is CSVLGYTF. The CDR3 nucleotides are TGCAGCGTCCTTGGCTACACCTTC.

The CDR3 here is CASSGGRATMNTEAFF. CDR3 bases: TGCGCCAGCAGTGGCGGCAGGGCTACAATGAACACTGAAGCTTTCTTT. The chain links TRBV10-1 to TRBJ1-1, with D possibly TRBD1 on 5 matching bases. The V and J ends lost 4 bases and 0 bases respectively, with 15 bases between them. CDR3 length: 16 amino acids. The germline gives CDR1 WNHNN, CDR2 SYGVQD (reference sequence).

The chain is built from TRBV25-1 and TRBJ1-1, with 9 nucleotides matching TRBD1. V was clipped by 6 bases and J by 6 bases; unmatched bases: 11. Germline V gene sequence: CDR1 MGHDK, CDR2 SYGVNS. This CDR3 spans 15 amino acids. This CDR3 is CASSRRGQGLSEAFF. As DNA, the CDR3 is TGTGCCAGCAGCCGGAGGGGACAGGGTCTTTCTGAAGCTTTCTTT.

This clone was detected once. CDR3 in amino acids: CATGASGSRDTQYF. The DNA for the CDR3 is TGTGCCACCGGGGCTAGCGGGTCCAGAGATACGCAGTATTTT. The chain couples TRBV24-1 to TRBJ2-3; 8 bases are shared with TRBD2. Unmatched junction bases numbered 9, after V lost 9 bases and J lost 5 bases. This CDR3 spans 14 amino acids. From germline, CDR1 is KGHDR and CDR2 SFDVKD.

The rearrangement joins TRBV6-4 to TRBJ2-1, with D perhaps TRBD1 (7 bases). Germline values: CDR1 MRHNA, CDR2 SNTAGT. Trimming pared 3 bases from V and 8 bases from J, leaving 14 bases between. The CDR3 is 14 residues long. The CDR3: CASSELPGGHEQFF. CDR3 DNA: TGTGCCAGCAGTGAGCTCCCAGGGGGGCATGAGCAGTTCTTC.